This T cell receptor (beta chain) was captured by sequencing in a study of T cell repertoires in cytomegalovirus infection. About the study: The study used recently identified HLA-C-restricted and well-studied HLA-B-restricted CMV epitopes. An indication of both CMV infection and matching HLA type came from public TCR beta signatures.

As to this clonotype: Its antigen is currently unknown. The junction departs from the called germline gene at one end, perhaps through a read error.

The CDR3 has 16 amino acids. Germline CDR1 SSHAT, CDR2 FNYEAQ (reference sequence). Study results and caveats: Accumulated public TCR beta family frequency recognized individuals carrying CMV together with the relevant HLA. CMV-specific HLA-C-restricted TCR beta clonotypes dominated the ex vivo response.

Via MiXCR, TCRdb re-called the reads, giving one row per CDR3 protein. This table has some 800,000 distinct CDR3 sequences, 25% to 35% appearing once. The J gene is TRBJ2-3, the V gene TRBV7-7, with TRBD2 identical over 8 bases. The source material was cultured CD8+ T cells from PBMCs, sampled from culture after CMV antigen stimulation. The receptor comes from a human donor in good health (CMV status not recorded). Some clones in this sample may be carry-over from other donors' samples. The DNA for the CDR3 is TGTGCTAGCAGCCTGACAATAGCGGGGTACCCAGATACGCAGTATTTT. It specifies CASSLTIAGYPDTQYF.